Each of the 10 T cell receptor beta chains below was sequenced from the same sample in a study of cytomegalovirus exposure and HLA in healthy donors. Primers for the PCR totalled 60 Vbeta and 13 Jbeta. Sequencing used immunoSEQ multiplex PCR; TCRdb keeps in-frame clones, though not all of them. The sample lists under 200,000 clones, around 82% occurring once. The sequenced sample consisted of PBMCs. The receptors here all came from a young man in good health and CMV-seronegative.

The genes are TRBV5-1 and TRBJ2-1, with D possibly TRBD1 on 6 matching bases. Per germline, CDR1 SGHRS and CDR2 YFSETQ. Trimming left V 0 bases short and J 4 bases short, with 11 bases between. The CDR3 extends over 15 amino acids. CDR3 sequence (DNA): TGCGCCAGCAGCTTGGTCGGGACAAATTACAATGAGCAGTTCTTC. Its protein product is CASSLVGTNYNEQFF.

This chain uses TRBV6-6 with TRBJ2-7; D unclear. The CDR3 has 15 residues. Trimming cost V 0 bases and J 5 bases, with 14 bases left between them. From germline, CDR1 is MNHNY and CDR2 SVGAGI (reference sequence). The CDR3 protein is CASSYSGSSGNEQYF. CDR3 in DNA: TGTGCCAGCAGTTACTCGGGCAGCTCTGGAAACGAGCAGTACTTC.

This clone was counted once. J is TRBJ2-7 and V is TRBV19, with 8 positions matching TRBD2. Germline CDR1 and CDR2: LNHDA and SQIVND (reference sequence). The CDR3 spans 14 residues. J gave up 1 base and V 6 bases, and 5 bases lay outside the gene matches. Here the CDR3 DNA reads TGTGCCAGTAGGATTAGCGGGGAATCCTACGAGCAGTACTTC. Translated: CASRISGESYEQYF.

This chain uses TRBV6-5 with TRBJ2-7; 7 bases match TRBD2. Looked up from germline, CDR1 is MNHEY and CDR2 is SVGAGI. This CDR3 is built from 15 residues. With V trimmed by 5 bases and J by 0 bases, 7 bases remained unmatched. The CDR3, as DNA: TGTGCCAGCAGTCTGAACCTAGCGGCCTCCTACGAGCAGTACTTC. The encoded protein is CASSLNLAASYEQYF.

This clone has a handful of counts. The chain employs TRBV5-1 and TRBJ1-3; perhaps TRBD1 as D (6 bases). Germline-derived CDR1 and CDR2 are SGHRS and YFSETQ. The CDR3 is 15 amino acids. Trimming took off 1 base at V and 3 bases at J, with 11 bases between the two ends. CDR3 in DNA: TGCGCCAGCAGCTTGCGTCCAGGGGATGGAAACACCATATATTTT. Protein: CASSLRPGDGNTIYF.

The rearrangement uses TRBV6-6 and TRBJ2-3, with D maybe TRBD1 (6 bases). Per the germline V gene, CDR1 is MNHNY and CDR2 is SVGAGI (reference sequence). Trimming cost V 3 bases and J 6 bases, with 19 bases left between them. The CDR3 sequence is 16 residues long. The CDR3 bases are TGTGCCAGCAGTTATCCCTCCGGGACAACGAACGATACGCAGTATTTT. Translation: CASSYPSGTTNDTQYF.

The CDR3: CASSPQVEGWRPYEQYF. The DNA of the CDR3 is TGCGCCAGCAGCCCGCAGGTAGAGGGCTGGCGACCCTACGAGCAGTACTTC. The genes are TRBV5-1 and TRBJ2-7; TRBD2 is a possible D gene (5 bases). Germline V CDR1 and CDR2: SGHRS, YFSETQ. CDR3 length: 17 amino acids. Between the trimmed V and J ends, which lost 4 bases and 2 bases, there was a span of 22 bases.

The chain has TRBV19 and TRBJ2-3; 7 bases fit TRBD1. The germline V gene encodes CDR1 LNHDA and CDR2 SQIVND (reference sequence). CDR3 size: 15 residues. Unmatched junction bases numbered 10, after V lost 7 bases and J lost 3 bases. The CDR3, as DNA: TGTGCCAGTAACGAGGGGGCGTGGGGGACAGATACGCAGTATTTT. It is translated as CASNEGAWGTDTQYF.

The sample holds a few counts of this clone. This rearrangement joins TRBV12-5 to TRBJ2-1; 10 bases are a match to TRBD2. Germline values: CDR1 LGHNT, CDR2 FRNRAP. The V segment lost 0 bases and the J segment 2 bases; nucleotides outside the gene matches: 7. This CDR3 has 18 residues. CDR3 coding DNA: TGTGCTAGTGGTTTGGTACGGGTTAGCGGGAGGCCCTACAATGAGCAGTTCTTC. Translated, it gives CASGLVRVSGRPYNEQFF.

The CDR3 nucleotides are TGTGCCAGCAGTGCGGGACAGGGATACGGCTACACCTTC. It yields the protein CASSAGQGYGYTF. This sequence joins TRBV6-6 and TRBJ1-2; 9 bases fit TRBD1. The CDR3 extends over 13 amino acids. V shed 5 bases and J 8 bases; nucleotides not matched to a gene: 6. Looked up from germline, CDR1 is MNHNY and CDR2 is SVGAGI (reference sequence).